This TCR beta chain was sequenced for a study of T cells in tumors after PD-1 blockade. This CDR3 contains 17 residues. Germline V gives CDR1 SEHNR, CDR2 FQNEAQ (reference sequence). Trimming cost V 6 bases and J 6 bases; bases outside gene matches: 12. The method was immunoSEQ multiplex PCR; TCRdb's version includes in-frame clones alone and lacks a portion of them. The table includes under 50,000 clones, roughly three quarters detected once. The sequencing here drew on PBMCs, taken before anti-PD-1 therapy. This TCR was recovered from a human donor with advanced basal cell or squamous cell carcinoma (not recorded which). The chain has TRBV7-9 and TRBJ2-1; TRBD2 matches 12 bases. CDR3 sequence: CASRQTSGRKLVNEQFF. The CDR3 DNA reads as TGTGCCAGCAGACAAACTAGCGGGAGGAAGCTGGTCAATGAGCAGTTCTTC.